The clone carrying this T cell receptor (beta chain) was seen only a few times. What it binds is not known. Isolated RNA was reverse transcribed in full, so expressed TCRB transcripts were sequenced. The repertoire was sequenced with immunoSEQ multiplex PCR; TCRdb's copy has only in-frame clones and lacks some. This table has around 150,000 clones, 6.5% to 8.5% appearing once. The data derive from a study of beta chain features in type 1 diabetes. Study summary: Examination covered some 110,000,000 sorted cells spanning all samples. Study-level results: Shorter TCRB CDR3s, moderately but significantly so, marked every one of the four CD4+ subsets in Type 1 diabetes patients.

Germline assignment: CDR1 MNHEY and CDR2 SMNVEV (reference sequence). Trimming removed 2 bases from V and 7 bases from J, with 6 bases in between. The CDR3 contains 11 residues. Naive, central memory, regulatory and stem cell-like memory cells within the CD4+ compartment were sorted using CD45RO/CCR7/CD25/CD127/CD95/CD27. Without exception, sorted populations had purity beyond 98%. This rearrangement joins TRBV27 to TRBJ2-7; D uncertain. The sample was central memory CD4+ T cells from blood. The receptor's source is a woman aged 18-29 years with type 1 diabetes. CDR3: CASSLVEEQYF. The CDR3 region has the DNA TGTGCCAGCAGTTTAGTGGAGGAGCAGTACTTC.